A selection of T cell receptor beta chains follows, all from one sample in a study of molecular identifiers for immune sequencing clone quantification. Each CDR3 protein is one row after TCRdb ran MiXCR on the PCR reads. The sample holds more than 300,000 distinct CDR3 sequences, around 21% seen once. The sequenced sample was naive CD8+ T cells from blood, with Jurkat cell RNA spiked in. Source of these receptors: a human donor in good health. Some libraries in this study had Jurkat cell RNA spiked in. Both conserved end residues are part of each CDR3. A D gene is named only where the DNA matches it firmly. A row's size may be missing; if present it is once, few, many or a size class.

v_call,cdr3_length,j_call,clone_size,d_call,cdr3_aa,cdr3_nt
TRBV20-1,14,TRBJ1-5,-,-,CSANTRGRNQPQHF,TGCAGTGCAAACACCCGGGGTCGCAATCAGCCCCAGCATTTT
TRBV5-5,13,TRBJ2-7,many,TRBD1,CASRGQLGYEQYF,TGTGCCAGCAGGGGACAGTTAGGCTACGAGCAGTACTTC
TRBV30,14,TRBJ2-3,few,-,CAWSPDWGEGTQYF,TGTGCCTGGAGCCCTGACTGGGGGGAAGGTACGCAGTATTTT
TRBV2,12,TRBJ2-2,many,-,CASTLTVGELFF,TGTGCCAGCACCCTTACAGTCGGGGAGCTGTTTTTT
TRBV29-1,10,TRBJ2-5,many,-,CSSWSDTQYF,TGCAGCTCCTGGTCGGACACCCAGTACTTC
TRBV4-3,13,TRBJ2-7,many,-,CASSQDSGDEQYF,TGCGCCAGCAGCCAGGACTCAGGCGATGAGCAGTACTTC
TRBV10-3,11,TRBJ2-3,many,-,CAAQNGDTQYF,TGTGCCGCACAGAATGGAGATACGCAGTATTTT
TRBV30,12,TRBJ1-1,many,-,CAWSWGLTEAFF,TGTGCCTGGAGTTGGGGACTCACTGAAGCTTTCTTT
TRBV4-1,16,TRBJ2-1,many,-,CASSQDGVTGYNEQFF,TGCGCCAGCAGCCAAGACGGAGTGACTGGCTACAATGAGCAGTTCTTC
TRBV5-1,14,TRBJ1-2,many,-,CASSLLSSAYGYTF,TGCGCCAGCAGCTTGCTATCGTCGGCCTATGGCTACACCTTC
TRBV27,15,TRBJ1-1,many,TRBD1,CASSLSGTGGTEAFF,TGTGCCAGCAGTCTATCCGGGACAGGGGGTACTGAAGCTTTCTTT
TRBV30,13,TRBJ2-5,many,-,CAWSVLPEETQYF,TGTGCCTGGAGTGTATTGCCGGAAGAGACCCAGTACTTC
TRBV29-1,14,TRBJ2-5,many,TRBD1,CSVEEDRAGETQYF,TGCAGCGTTGAAGAGGACAGGGCAGGGGAGACCCAGTACTTC
TRBV29-1,16,TRBJ2-5,many,TRBD1,CSVEDQGDRDQETQYF,TGCAGCGTTGAAGATCAAGGGGACAGGGACCAAGAGACCCAGTACTTC
TRBV5-6,14,TRBJ2-3,many,-,CASSFDIRGNFQYF,TGTGCCAGCAGCTTCGATATACGGGGGAATTTCCAGTATTTT
TRBV12-5,15,TRBJ1-1,many,TRBD1,CASGLAKTGGTEAFF,TGTGCTAGTGGTTTGGCTAAGACAGGGGGCACTGAAGCTTTCTTT
TRBV19,16,TRBJ1-5,many,TRBD1,CASSIGNRGSNQPQHF,TGTGCCAGTAGTATTGGAAACAGGGGAAGCAATCAGCCCCAGCATTTT
TRBV5-4,17,TRBJ2-3,many,TRBD1,CASSSATDRSSTDTQYF,TGTGCCAGCAGCTCCGCTACGGACAGGTCCAGCACAGATACGCAGTATTTT
TRBV12-3/TRBV12-4,13,TRBJ1-1,many,-,CASRWEDGTEAFF,TGTGCCAGCAGGTGGGAGGACGGGACTGAAGCTTTCTTT
TRBV14,15,TRBJ1-2,many,-,CASSLMTGLLDGYTF,TGTGCCAGCAGCCTCATGACAGGACTATTGGATGGCTACACCTTC
TRBV7-3,15,TRBJ1-1,many,TRBD1,CASSSGQGMDTEAFF,TGTGCCAGCAGTTCGGGACAGGGGATGGACACTGAAGCTTTCTTT
TRBV20-1,16,TRBJ2-2,once,-,CSAAETGVWDTGEPFF,TGCAGTGCCGCAGAGACGGGGGTGTGGGACACCGGGGAGCCGTTTTTT
TRBV13,15,TRBJ2-3,-,-,CASSLRLPRVDTQYF,TGTGCCAGCAGCTTAAGACTACCCAGGGTAGATACGCAGTATTTT
TRBV5-1,13,TRBJ1-1,many,-,CASSLNSNTEAFF,TGCGCCAGCAGCTTGAACAGCAACACTGAAGCTTTCTTT
TRBV20-1,18,TRBJ2-1,-,-,CSVWLRTSTAGGGNEQFF,TGCAGTGTTTGGTTACGTACGTCGACAGCGGGTGGAGGCAATGAGCAGTTCTTC
TRBV5-1,14,TRBJ1-4,-,-,CASSVQGPTEKLFF,TGCGCCAGCAGCGTCCAGGGGCCGACTGAAAAACTGTTTTTT
TRBV5-5,12,TRBJ1-1,many,-,CASSGIHTEAFF,TGTGCCAGCAGCGGCATCCACACTGAAGCTTTCTTT
TRBV7-6,16,TRBJ2-1,few,-,CASSYSAGGSDNEQFF,TGTGCCAGCAGCTACTCCGCAGGTGGGTCCGACAATGAGCAGTTCTTC
TRBV4-1,15,TRBJ2-1,many,-,CASSFNRAPDNEQFF,TGCGCCAGCAGTTTTAACAGGGCACCGGACAATGAGCAGTTCTTC